What follows describes a single T cell receptor (beta chain). This clone was seen a few times. The antigen this receptor binds is unknown. Base quality data are lacking; no much larger clone is found one base away. The data belong to a study of T cell responses to AZD1222 COVID-19 vaccine (dated by TCRdb to the early 2020s). The study in broad terms: TCR sequencing was performed for fewer than 250 trial participants, of whom approximately 200 were given two doses of AZD1222 and approximately 25 were given two doses of MenACWY control vaccine. Trial participants were enrolled by age into subgroups of 18-55, 56-69 and 70-plus years, and about 150, 27 and 61 TCR-sequenced participants, respectively, were included in these subgroups.

What this sample's time point label stands for: about 28 days (+/-7) after the second vaccine dose. AZD1222 recipients with second doses at about 4 weeks or about 12 weeks were pooled, because spike-specific TCR depth and breadth did not differ between schedules. Vaccinee samples were obtained from the UK trials COV001 and COV002, which included a single-blind randomized controlled phase 2/3 trial of AZD1222 (ChAdOx1 nCoV-19) in healthy adults. Trial participant PBMC samples were collected at day 0 and day 28 after the second dose for TCRbeta chain sequencing. General findings and caveats noted by the study authors: Participants were mostly white British and included more females than males, and it was suggested by the authors that clonal diversity may have been underestimated. Conclusions about previously exposed vaccinees are limited because only five to seven AZD1222 recipients were SARS-CoV-2 seropositive at baseline. The 56-69-year group was small, and its depth increase did not reach significance, likely because of low power. After two AZD1222 doses, spike-specific TCR breadth and depth were significantly higher than at day 0 and than in MenACWY recipients. CD4 TCRs associated with the vaccine covered the entire spike protein, and the dominant responses were in regions 160-218 and 743-854. Because no day 14 peak-response samples were available, the repertoires could be characterized only after the peak T cell response. Epitopes outside the regions mutated in the B.1.351 and B.1.1.7 variants were reportedly recognized by nearly half of the unique spike-specific TCRs.

V sheds 5 bases and J sheds 3 bases, leaving 22 bases between their ends. From a lookup of the germline V gene, CDR1 and CDR2 are MDHEN and SYDVKM. The CDR3 measures 17 amino acids from cysteine to phenylalanine. Only the CDR3 DNA is retained, 51 bases long and in frame from the first base. The CDR3 regions of human TCRbeta chains were analyzed by immunosequencing. The paper's data handling went like this. TCRs in the repertoires were compared against a reference library of SARS-CoV-2-specific TCRs that had been generated with the MIRA antigen-specificity platform. Breadth was defined as the fraction of unique TCRs that were SARS-CoV-2-associated, and depth was defined as the fraction of total T cells that were SARS-CoV-2-associated. Each spike-specific TCR was assigned to its reactive spike region and to a CD4 or CD8 class using the MIRA data. Log10-transformed breadth and depth values were compared by one-way ANOVA with Sidak's multiple comparisons tests. Entries here come from immuneACCESS through TCRdb and include only in-frame sequences with V and J called. Some clones fail to appear in such tables; in the studies checked, an unresolved V gene covers under half of the shortfall, and the cause of the remainder is unknown. V and J calls and clone size follow that table, whereas D and trimming were derived from the DNA. The sample table lists fewer than 130,000 clones, over 85% of them with a count of one. The ten largest clones take up 15% of the sample.

This clonotype originated in an adult who received the AZD1222 COVID-19 vaccine. Sequences were derived from peripheral blood, sampled 28 days after the second AZD1222 dose. This chain joins TRBV28 to TRBJ1-2, and TRBD1 may be the D gene, going by 6 matching bases. The DNA reads TGTGCCAGCAGTCCCGCCCCCACAGGGTACGGTGACTATGGCTACACCTTC. The translation is CASSPAPTGYGDYGYTF.